The clone carrying this TCR beta chain was seen at least ten times. Its cognate antigen is unknown. The data originate from a study of regulatory T cells in long-lasting Graves disease. Time point described: persistent/refractory GD, antithyroid drugs over 5 years with positive TRAb. Construction of the TCR library relied on RNA isolated from PBMCs. The germline CDR1 and CDR2 sequences are LNHNV and YYDKDF (reference sequence). The CDR3 has 17 amino acids. V lost 5 bases to trimming and J lost 0 bases, with 17 bases between them. Whole-study findings and limits: TRBV28, TRBJ1-2 and TRBJ2-5 were segments that persistent disease favored.

With iRepertoire HTBI primers and Arm-PCR of CDR3 regions, TCR beta libraries were built. TCRdb re-derived calls from the multiplex PCR reads in MiXCR, one entry per CDR3 protein. The sample has roughly 400,000 distinct CDR3 sequences, around 20% seen once. The sequencing used peripheral blood mononuclear cells (PBMCs), collected when the disease was refractory, from a patient treated with antithyroid drugs. The receptor's source is a female donor with Graves disease. This sequence joins TRBV15 and TRBJ2-4; TRBD1 or TRBD2 may be the D gene (5 bases each). This CDR3 reads CATSLPGRGVAKNIQYF. DNA of the CDR3: TGTGCCACCAGCTTACCCGGCCGGGGCGTAGCCAAAAACATTCAGTACTTC.